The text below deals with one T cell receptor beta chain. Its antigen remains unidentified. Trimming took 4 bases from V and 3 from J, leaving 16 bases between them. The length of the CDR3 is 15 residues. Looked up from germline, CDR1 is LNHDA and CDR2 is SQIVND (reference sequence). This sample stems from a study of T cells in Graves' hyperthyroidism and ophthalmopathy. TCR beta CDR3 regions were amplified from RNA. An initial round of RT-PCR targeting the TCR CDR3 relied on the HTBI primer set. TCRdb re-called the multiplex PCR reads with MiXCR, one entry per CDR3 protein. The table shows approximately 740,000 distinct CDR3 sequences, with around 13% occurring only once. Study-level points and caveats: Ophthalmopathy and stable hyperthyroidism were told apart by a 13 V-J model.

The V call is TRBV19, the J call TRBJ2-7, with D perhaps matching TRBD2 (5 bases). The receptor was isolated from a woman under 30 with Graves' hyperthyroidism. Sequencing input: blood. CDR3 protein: CASSTNGMSYYEQYF. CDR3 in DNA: TGTGCCAGTAGTACCAACGGGATGTCTTACTACGAGCAGTACTTC.